The sequence of this TCR beta chain was determined in a study of post-analysis software for immune sequencing data. Researchers reported that TCR beta cDNA libraries carried unique molecular identifiers. TCRdb reprocessed the PCR reads via MiXCR and lists one record per CDR3 protein. The repertoire holds approximately 660,000 distinct CDR3 sequences, with roughly three fifths as singletons. With 1 base removed from V and 0 bases from J, the gap between germline ends came to 3 bases. The CDR3 contains 12 residues. The germline V gene has CDR1 SQVTM and CDR2 ANQGSEA. Regarding the study as a whole: About five TRBV segments occurring more often in patients than controls included TRBV5-6, TRBV5-1 and TRBV20-1.

A note on this clonotype: The antigen is unknown.

Sample: blood. The clonotype originates from a girl aged 2 to 9 with multiple sclerosis. The gene calls are TRBV29-1 and TRBJ1-1; no reliable D call. CDR3 in DNA: TGCAGCGTTGAAGCCATGAACACTGAAGCTTTCTTT. Translation gives CSVEAMNTEAFF.